This entry concerns a single TCR beta chain. Its antigen is unknown. Germline lookup yields CDR1 MNHEY and CDR2 SMNVEV (reference sequence). CDR3 length equals 15 residues. It was by 5' RACE with UMI labels that the TRB cDNA libraries were prepared. TCRdb reprocessed the 5' RACE reads; each CDR3 protein has one entry and no DNA is given. The repertoire table contains about 84,000 distinct CDR3 sequences. This sample stems from a study of CXCR3-negative and CXCR3-positive naive CD8 T cells. Study results and caveats: TRB CDR3 hydrophobicity was greater in CXCR3-positive naive cells than in CXCR3-negative naive cells.

This chain links TRBV27 with TRBJ2-7; TCRdb picks TRBD1, but there is no DNA to check that call. The sample taken for sequencing was naive CXCR3+ CD8+ T cells from blood. The sample's subset: CD45RO-CCR7+CD27+CD95- naive CD8+ T cells expressing CXCR3 (TNR3+). The sequence was obtained from a human donor in good health. Some clones in this sample may be carry-over from other donors' samples. The CDR3 here is CASSFSGQGNYEQYF.